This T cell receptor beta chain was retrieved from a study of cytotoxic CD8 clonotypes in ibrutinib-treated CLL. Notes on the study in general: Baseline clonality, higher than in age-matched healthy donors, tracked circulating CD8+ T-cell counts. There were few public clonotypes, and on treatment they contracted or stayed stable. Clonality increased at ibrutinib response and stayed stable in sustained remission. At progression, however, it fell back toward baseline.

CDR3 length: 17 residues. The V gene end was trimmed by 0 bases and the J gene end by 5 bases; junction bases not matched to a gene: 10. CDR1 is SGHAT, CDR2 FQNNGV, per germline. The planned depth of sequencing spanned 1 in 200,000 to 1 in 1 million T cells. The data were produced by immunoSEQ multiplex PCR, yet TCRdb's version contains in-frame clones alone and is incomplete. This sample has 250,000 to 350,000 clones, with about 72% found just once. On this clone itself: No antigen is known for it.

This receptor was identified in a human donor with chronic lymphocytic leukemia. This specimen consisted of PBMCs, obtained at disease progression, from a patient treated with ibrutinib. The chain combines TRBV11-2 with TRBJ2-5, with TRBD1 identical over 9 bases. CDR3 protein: CASSLDTPGQGRETQYF. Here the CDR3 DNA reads TGTGCCAGCAGCTTAGACACCCCGGGACAGGGAAGGGAGACCCAGTACTTC.